The present entry profiles one T cell receptor (beta chain) with its context. Its antigen is not identified. This specimen comes from a study of T cell responses to AZD1222 COVID-19 vaccine. Findings of the study overall: Repertoires were obtained only post-peak T cell response.

The table came from immunoSEQ multiplex PCR; TCRdb's copy has only in-frame clones and leaves some out. The sample includes about 180,000 clones, approximately 90% of them seen just once. In germline, CDR1 is KGHDR, CDR2 SFDVKD. CDR3 length equals 15 residues. V was pared by 1 base and J by 10 bases, with 11 bases of the junction left unmatched. Pooling covered second doses at about 4 or about 12 weeks. The sample was peripheral blood, taken 28 days after the second AZD1222 dose. This TCR came from an adult who received the AZD1222 COVID-19 vaccine. The chain uses TRBV24-1 and TRBJ1-2; 7 bases line up with TRBD1. CDR3 sequence (DNA): TGTGCCACCAGTGATTTTCGCAGGGGGTCAATCTACTACACCTTC. Its translation: CATSDFRRGSIYYTF.